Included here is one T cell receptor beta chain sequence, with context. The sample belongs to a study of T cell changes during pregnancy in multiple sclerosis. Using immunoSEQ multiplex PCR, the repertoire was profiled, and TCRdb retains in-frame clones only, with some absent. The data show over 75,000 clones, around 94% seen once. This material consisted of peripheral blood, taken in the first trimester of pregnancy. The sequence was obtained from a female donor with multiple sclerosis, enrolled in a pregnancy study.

The CDR3 bases are TGTGCCAGCAGCGGCCGAAGGGGGCTAGGGACTGAAGCTTTCTTT. This gives the protein CASSGRRGLGTEAFF. The rearrangement links TRBV5-4 to TRBJ1-1, with 7 bases lining up with TRBD1. Trimming cost V 4 bases and J 5 bases; bases outside gene matches: 11. Germline V CDR1 and CDR2: SGHNT, YYREEE (reference sequence). The CDR3 loop spans 15 amino acids.